Here is one TCR beta chain with its context. The V end was cut by 3 bases, the J end by 0 bases, with 12 bases between. The CDR3 is 15 amino acids. In germline, CDR1 is GTSNPN, CDR2 SVGIG (reference sequence). TCRdb's table, derived via immunoSEQ multiplex PCR, lists solely in-frame clones and lacks some. The table lists more than 45,000 clones, 80% to 90% of them singletons, with around 2.9% in the top ten. This entry belongs to a study of blood T cell repertoires in COVID-19. The specimen sequenced was peripheral blood. This receptor was identified in an elderly woman with acute or convalescent COVID-19. The chain is built from TRBV30 and TRBJ2-1; D is undetermined. This CDR3 is CAWSPPPGSYNEQFF. The DNA of the CDR3 is TGTGCCTGGAGCCCCCCCCCGGGCTCCTACAATGAGCAGTTCTTC.